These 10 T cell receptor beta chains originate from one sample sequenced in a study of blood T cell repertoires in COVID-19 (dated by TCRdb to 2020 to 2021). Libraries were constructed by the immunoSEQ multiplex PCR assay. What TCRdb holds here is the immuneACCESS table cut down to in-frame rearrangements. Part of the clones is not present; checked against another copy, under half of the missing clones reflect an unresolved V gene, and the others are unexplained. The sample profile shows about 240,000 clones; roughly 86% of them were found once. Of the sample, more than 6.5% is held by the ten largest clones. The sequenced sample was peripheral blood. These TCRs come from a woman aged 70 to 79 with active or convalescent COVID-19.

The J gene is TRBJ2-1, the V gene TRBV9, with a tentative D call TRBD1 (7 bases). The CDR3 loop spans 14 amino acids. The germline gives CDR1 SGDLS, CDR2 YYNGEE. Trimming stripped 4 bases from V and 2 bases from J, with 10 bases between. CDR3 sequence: CASSQGGTYNEQFF. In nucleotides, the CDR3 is TGTGCCAGCAGCCAGGGGGGTACCTACAATGAGCAGTTCTTC.

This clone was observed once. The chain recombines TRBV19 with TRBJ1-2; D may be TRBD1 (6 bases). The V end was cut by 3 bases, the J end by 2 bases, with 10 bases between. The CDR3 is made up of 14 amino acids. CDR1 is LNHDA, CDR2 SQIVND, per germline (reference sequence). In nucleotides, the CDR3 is TGTGCCAGTAGTATTTCACAGGGAAACTATGGCTACACCTTC. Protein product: CASSISQGNYGYTF.

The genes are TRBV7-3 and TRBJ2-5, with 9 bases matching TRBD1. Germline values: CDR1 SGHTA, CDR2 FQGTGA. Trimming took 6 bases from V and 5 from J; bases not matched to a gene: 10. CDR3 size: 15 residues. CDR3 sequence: CASSNPGQGTETQYF. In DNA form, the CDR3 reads TGTGCCAGCAGTAATCCGGGACAGGGAACCGAGACCCAGTACTTC.

The DNA for the CDR3 is TGTGCCATCGAACCCAGAGACTTCCGGTGTGCTCTACGCAGCAATCAGCCCCAGCATTTT. The encoded protein is CAIEPRDFRCALRSNQPQHF. The chain uses TRBV10-3 and TRBJ1-5, with D hard to call. The CDR3 length is 20 residues. Trimming left V 8 bases short and J 1 base short, with 30 bases between. From germline, CDR1 is ENHRY and CDR2 SYGVKD.

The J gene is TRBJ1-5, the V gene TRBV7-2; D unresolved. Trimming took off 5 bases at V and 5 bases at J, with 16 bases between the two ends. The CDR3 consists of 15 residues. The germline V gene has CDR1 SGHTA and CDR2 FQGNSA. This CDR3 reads CASSPERAGDQPQHF. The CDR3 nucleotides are TGTGCCAGCAGCCCGGAGCGGGCCGGTGATCAGCCCCAGCATTTT.

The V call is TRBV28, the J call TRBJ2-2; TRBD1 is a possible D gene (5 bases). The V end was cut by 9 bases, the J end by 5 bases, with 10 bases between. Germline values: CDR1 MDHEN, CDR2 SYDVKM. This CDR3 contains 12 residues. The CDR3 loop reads CASTRQTGELFF. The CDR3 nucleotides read TGTGCCAGTACCCGACAGACCGGGGAGCTGTTTTTT.

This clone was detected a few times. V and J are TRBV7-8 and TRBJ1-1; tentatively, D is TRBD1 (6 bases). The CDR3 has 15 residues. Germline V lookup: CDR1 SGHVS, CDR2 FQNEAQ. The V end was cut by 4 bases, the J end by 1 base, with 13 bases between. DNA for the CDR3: TGTGCCAGCAGCTCGTATGGGACAAAGAACACTGAAGCTTTCTTT. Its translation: CASSSYGTKNTEAFF. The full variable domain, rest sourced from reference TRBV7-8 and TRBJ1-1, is GAGVSQSPRYKVAKRGQDVALRCDPISGHVSLFWYQQALGQGPEFLTYFQNEAQLDKSGLPSDRFFAERPEGSVSTLKIQRTQQEDSAVYLCASSSYGTKNTEAFFGQGTRLTVV.

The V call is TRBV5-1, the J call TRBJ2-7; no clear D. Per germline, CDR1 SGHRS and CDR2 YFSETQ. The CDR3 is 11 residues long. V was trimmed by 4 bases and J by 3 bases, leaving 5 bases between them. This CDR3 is CASSIDYEQYF. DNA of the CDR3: TGCGCCAGCAGCATAGACTACGAGCAGTACTTC.

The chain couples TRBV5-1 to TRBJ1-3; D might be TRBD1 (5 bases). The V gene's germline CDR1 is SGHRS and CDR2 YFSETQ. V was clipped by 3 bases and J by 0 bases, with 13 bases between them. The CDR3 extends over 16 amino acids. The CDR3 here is CASSSLGGSSGNTIYF. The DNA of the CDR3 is TGCGCCAGCAGCTCGTTGGGGGGGAGCTCTGGAAACACCATATATTTT.

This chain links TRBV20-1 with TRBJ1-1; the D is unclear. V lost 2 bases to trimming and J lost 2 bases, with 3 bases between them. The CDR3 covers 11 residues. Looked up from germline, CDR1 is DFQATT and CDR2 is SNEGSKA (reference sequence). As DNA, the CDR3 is TGCAGTGCTAGAAGCAACACTGAAGCTTTCTTT. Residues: CSARSNTEAFF.